This T cell receptor beta chain was recorded in a study of tumor-infiltrating lymphocytes in primary liver carcinoma. The overall study: Patients underwent resection of primary liver carcinoma. Study results and caveats: Pairs of tumor regions overlapped more than tumor-adjacent and tumor-blood pairs did. Tumor top-250-clone fractions significantly exceeded those of blood (p = 0.039).

As to this clonotype: The antigen is not known.

The study extracted blood RNA from unsorted whole blood and also extracted germline DNA. Making TCR beta cDNA involved 400 to 600 ng total RNA and a constant-region primer. It was through three nested multiplex PCR rounds of slightly modified ARM-PCR that TCR beta libraries arose. TCRdb reprocessed the multiplex PCR reads via MiXCR and lists one record per CDR3 protein. The sample lists fewer than 350,000 distinct CDR3 sequences; around three fifths were seen once. Sequencing was carried out using peripheral blood. The TCR sequence derives from a man aged 35-49 years with primary liver carcinoma and hepatitis B virus infection.

The CDR3 loop reads CASSQGAYSNQPQHF. Here the CDR3 DNA reads TGTGCCAGCAGTCAGGGTGCCTATAGCAATCAGCCCCAGCATTTT. This chain joins TRBV6-1 and TRBJ1-5; D is perhaps TRBD1 (5 bases). Germline V CDR1 and CDR2: MNHNS, SASEGT. The CDR3 has 15 residues. Trimming removed 5 bases from V and 0 bases from J, with 11 bases in between.